Listed here are 10 T cell receptor beta chains from one sample, sequenced in a study of T-cell memory formation after mild COVID-19. TCRdb analysed the 5' RACE reads with MiXCR anew, one entry per CDR3 protein. The sample contains about 350,000 distinct CDR3 sequences, around an eighth of which appear only once. The sample was PBMCs or a T cell subset sorted from them (not recorded which). The receptor set was obtained from a man aged 18 to 29 who had mild COVID-19 (a few samples of this study predate the infection). Cell type and time point are not known.

CDR3 bases: TGCGCCAGCAGCTTGGGCAGGGGGTCCCCTAACTATGGCTACACCTTC. This encodes CASSLGRGSPNYGYTF. V usage is TRBV5-1 and J usage is TRBJ1-2; TRBD1 matches 7 bases. The CDR3 contains 16 residues. The V gene's germline CDR1 is SGHRS and CDR2 YFSETQ. V lost 0 bases, J lost 0 bases, and 5 bases stayed unmatched.

The table lists this clonotype with a few counts. The chain carries TRBV6-2 or TRBV6-3 and TRBJ1-6, with D hard to call. The CDR3 totals 14 residues. Germline-derived CDR1 and CDR2 are MNHEY and SVGEGT. V dropped 6 bases and J dropped 7 bases, with 13 bases sitting between them. The CDR3 nucleotides are TGTGCCAGCAGACCAGTTTTCGAGAATTCACCCCTCCACTTT. As protein: CASRPVFENSPLHF.

This clonotype appeared once. V is TRBV4-1 and J is TRBJ1-2; D is perhaps TRBD1 (5 bases). CDR3 length: 12 residues. The V and J ends lost 3 bases and 4 bases respectively, with 6 bases between them. Germline CDR1 reads MGHRA; CDR2 reads YSYEKL. The CDR3, as DNA: TGCGCCAGCAGCCACGGGGCCTATGGCTACACCTTC. Translating gives CASSHGAYGYTF.

The J gene is TRBJ1-6, the V gene TRBV19; 9 bases fit TRBD1. CDR3 length equals 15 residues. Trimming cost V 6 bases and J 6 bases; bases outside gene matches: 6. Germline CDR1 reads LNHDA; CDR2 reads SQIVND (reference sequence). The CDR3 DNA sequence: TGTGCCAGTAGCCAAACAGGGGGCCGTAATTCACCCCTCCACTTT. Translation: CASSQTGGRNSPLHF.

This clonotype was counted between two and nine times. The chain uses TRBV7-9 and TRBJ2-6; TRBD2 might be the D (6 bases). With 5 bases removed from V and 2 bases from J, the gap between germline ends came to 16 bases. Looked up from germline, CDR1 is SEHNR and CDR2 is FQNEAQ (reference sequence). The CDR3 loop spans 17 amino acids. For the CDR3, the DNA is TGTGCCAGCAGCCCTCCGTGGAGGGCGGCTGGGGCCAACGTCCTGACTTTC. Translation: CASSPPWRAAGANVLTF. The full variable domain, completed using reference TRBV7-9 and TRBJ2-6, is DTGVSQNPRHKITKRGQNVTFRCDPISEHNRLYWYRQTLGQGPEFLTYFQNEAQLEKSRLLSDRFSAERPKGSFSTLEIQRTEQGDSAMYLCASSPPWRAAGANVLTFGAGSRLTVL.

This clonotype has only a few counts. The CDR3 is CASSLTRSATEAFF. CDR3 DNA: TGTGCCAGCAGCTTGACCCGGTCGGCCACTGAAGCTTTCTTT. The gene calls are TRBV7-2 and TRBJ1-1; D remains ambiguous. Trimming shortened V by 3 bases and J by 4 bases, and 12 bases separated the two germline ends. Germline V lookup: CDR1 SGHTA, CDR2 FQGNSA. The CDR3 extends over 14 amino acids.

The sample holds a few counts of this clonotype. J is TRBJ2-1 and V is TRBV12-3 or TRBV12-4; D perhaps matches TRBD1 (5 bases). Trimming left V 3 bases short and J 6 bases short, with 9 bases between. The CDR3 totals 13 residues. In DNA, the CDR3 is TGTGCCAGCAGTTTTCAGGGTCCCAATGAGCAGTTCTTC. It encodes CASSFQGPNEQFF.

Many counts were recorded for this clonotype. The CDR3 is CASSYGSGYNEQFF. DNA of the CDR3: TGTGCCAGCAGTTACGGGTCAGGGTACAATGAGCAGTTCTTC. The chain uses TRBV6-5 and TRBJ2-1; D may be TRBD1 (5 bases). The CDR3 is made up of 14 amino acids. Trimming pared 2 bases from V and 4 bases from J, leaving 9 bases between. CDR1 and CDR2 (germline): MNHEY, SVGAGI.

In this sample, this clonotype turned up many times. The V and J genes are TRBV7-9 and TRBJ2-5; D call uncertain. V lost 0 bases and J lost 0, with 2 bases in between. Per germline, CDR1 SEHNR and CDR2 FQNEAQ (reference sequence). This CDR3 has 13 amino acids. The CDR3 is CASSLAHQETQYF. DNA for the CDR3: TGTGCCAGCAGCTTAGCCCACCAAGAGACCCAGTACTTC.

The V gene is TRBV4-3, the J gene TRBJ1-5, with D possibly TRBD1 on 6 matching bases. The V gene lost 1 base and the J gene lost 1 base, with 8 bases spanning the gap. The CDR3 extends over 15 amino acids. Germline-derived CDR1 and CDR2 are LGHNA and YSLEER. The CDR3 nucleotides are TGCGCCAGCAGCCAAGCACAGGGCAGCAATCAGCCCCAGCATTTT. It translates to CASSQAQGSNQPQHF.